This TCR beta chain was sequenced for a study of identical twins. The study, taken as a whole, reports: The presence of invariant MAIT and iNKT cells could partly confound analyses of zero-insertion sequences. Twin sharing of out-of-frame TCR alpha was underestimated by models in monozygotic pairs.

The CDR3 spans 15 amino acids, including both terminal residues. From germline, CDR1 is MNHEY and CDR2 SMNVEV (reference sequence). One entry per CDR3 protein, called by TCRdb with MiXCR from the 5' RACE reads. The sample holds 1.5 million to 2 million distinct CDR3 sequences, about 31% seen once. About this clonotype: The antigen is not known. The DNA is left out, because the CDR3 cannot be placed on it with certainty; the CDR3 is given as TCRdb lists it.

The sample comprised cord blood. This receptor was obtained from a newborn girl in good health. V and J are TRBV27 and TRBJ1-6. CDR3 sequence reads: CASSSVWGMGSPPHF.